Each of the 9 T cell receptor beta chains below was sequenced from the same sample in a study of cytomegalovirus exposure and HLA in healthy donors. Amplification used 60 Vbeta primers and 13 Jbeta primers. Libraries were prepared by immunoSEQ multiplex PCR; TCRdb keeps only in-frame clonotypes and omits some of them. The sample has more than 95,000 clones, about 80% seen once; the top ten hold around 1.5%. The sample was PBMCs. These receptors were taken from a woman between 40 and 50 years old in good health and CMV-seronegative.

The gene calls are TRBV2 and TRBJ2-3, with TRBD1 matching over 8 bases. The V and J ends lost 5 bases and 2 bases, in that order; junction bases with no gene match: 3. Germline CDR1 is SNHLY and CDR2 is FYNNEI. The length of the CDR3 is 14 residues. The CDR3 here is CASSLQGVTDTQYF. In DNA form, the CDR3 reads TGTGCCAGCAGTTTACAGGGGGTCACAGATACGCAGTATTTT.

V and J are TRBV6-5 and TRBJ2-1, with D tentatively TRBD2 (5 bases). V was cut by 6 bases and J by 5 bases, with 17 bases left in between. Germline V gene lookup returns CDR1 MNHEY and CDR2 SVGAGI. The CDR3 runs 15 residues. The CDR3 DNA is TGTGCCAGCAGGACCCCTAGCTACCTAAACAATGAGCAGTTCTTC. It yields the protein CASRTPSYLNNEQFF.

The gene calls are TRBV30 and TRBJ2-7; the D gene is possibly TRBD2 (7 bases). V was trimmed by 6 bases and J by 4 bases, leaving 19 bases between them. Germline V gene data show CDR1 as GTSNPN and CDR2 as SVGIG (reference sequence). This CDR3 spans 14 amino acids. CDR3: CACRLRGAGYEQYF. Written as DNA, the CDR3 is TGTGCCTGCCGCCTCCGGGGGGCAGGGTACGAGCAGTACTTC.

V is TRBV19 and J is TRBJ2-1; 10 bases fit TRBD2. CDR1 and CDR2 (germline): LNHDA, SQIVND (reference sequence). The junction had 8 bases not matched to a gene; V was cut back by 1 base and J by 8 bases. The CDR3 is 16 residues long. The CDR3 loop is CASSIVGEREGDEQFF. For the CDR3, the DNA is TGTGCCAGTAGTATAGTAGGAGAGCGGGAGGGCGATGAGCAGTTCTTC.

As DNA, the CDR3 is TGTGCCAGCAGCTTATATCGGGGGGGAGCCAATGAGCAGTTCTTC. Translating it yields CASSLYRGGANEQFF. The V gene is TRBV7-3, the J gene TRBJ2-1; TRBD2 agrees at 8 bases. Germline CDR1 and CDR2: SGHTA and FQGTGA. This CDR3 is built from 15 residues. The junction had 6 bases not matched to a gene; V was cut back by 2 bases and J by 6 bases.

This clone was picked up a small number of times. V gene TRBV5-4 combines with J gene TRBJ1-2; maybe TRBD1 (5 bases). The germline gives CDR1 SGHNT, CDR2 YYREEE (reference sequence). Trimming took off 3 bases at V and 2 bases at J, with 11 bases between the two ends. The CDR3 is made up of 14 amino acids. As DNA, the CDR3 is TGTGCCAGCAGCTCCGGGGGTGGGAACTATGGCTACACCTTC. Residues: CASSSGGGNYGYTF.

The CDR3 DNA follows: TGCGCCAGCAGCTTGGTCGGTAGCGGGCTAGGTGAGCAGTTCTTC. Translated: CASSLVGSGLGEQFF. The V and J genes are TRBV5-1 and TRBJ2-1; 7 nucleotides agree with TRBD2. The germline V gene encodes CDR1 SGHRS and CDR2 YFSETQ. The J segment lost 9 bases and the V segment lost 0 bases, leaving 9 bases of the junction unmatched. CDR3 length: 15 residues.

This rearrangement joins TRBV11-3 to TRBJ2-5; 7 bases align to TRBD1. V trimming: 6 bases; J trimming: 1 base; junction bases outside the gene matches: 2. The germline gives CDR1 SGHNT, CDR2 YENEEA. CDR3 size: 13 residues. The CDR3 loop reads CASSAGGQETQYF. As DNA, the CDR3 is TGTGCCAGCAGTGCAGGGGGCCAAGAGACCCAGTACTTC. Using reference TRBV11-3 and TRBJ2-5 for the parts outside the CDR3, the full variable domain is EAGVVQSPRYKIIEKKQPVAFWCNPISGHNTLYWYLQNLGQGPELLIRYENEEAVDDSQLPKDRFSAERLKGVDSTLKIQPAELGDSAVYLCASSAGGQETQYFGPGTRLLVL.

V is TRBV13 and J is TRBJ2-3; the D is unclear. V lost 4 bases to trimming and J lost 2 bases, with 7 bases between them. The CDR3 is 13 amino acids. The germline V gene encodes CDR1 PRHDT and CDR2 FYEKMQ (reference sequence). CDR3 DNA: TGTGCCAGCAGCTCCCTAAACACAGATACGCAGTATTTT. Translating it yields CASSSLNTDTQYF.